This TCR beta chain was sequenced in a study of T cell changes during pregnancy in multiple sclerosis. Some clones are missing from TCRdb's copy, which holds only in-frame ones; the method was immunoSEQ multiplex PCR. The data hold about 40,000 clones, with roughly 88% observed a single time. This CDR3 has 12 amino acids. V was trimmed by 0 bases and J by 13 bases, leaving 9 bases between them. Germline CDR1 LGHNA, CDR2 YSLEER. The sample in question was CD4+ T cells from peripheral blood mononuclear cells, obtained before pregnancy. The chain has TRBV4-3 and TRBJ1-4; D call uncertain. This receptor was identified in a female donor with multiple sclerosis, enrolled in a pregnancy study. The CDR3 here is CASSQDRGRLFF. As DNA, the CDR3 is TGCGCCAGCAGCCAAGATCGAGGAAGACTGTTTTTT.